These 16 T cell receptor beta chains were all obtained from the same sample, sequenced in a study of cytomegalovirus exposure and HLA in healthy donors. The repertoire was sequenced with immunoSEQ multiplex PCR; TCRdb's copy has only in-frame clones and lacks some. The table shows 150,000 to 200,000 clones, with around 85% occurring only once. Sequencing was carried out using PBMCs. These receptors originate from a woman under 40 in good health and CMV-seronegative.

This clone was seen more than once but under ten times. The V and J genes are TRBV7-6 and TRBJ2-1, with D hard to call. Trimming shortened V by 2 bases and J by 0 bases, and 11 bases separated the two germline ends. CDR3 size: 16 residues. Germline V CDR1 and CDR2: SGHVS, FNYEAQ. The CDR3 reads CASSLSAANSYNEQFF. CDR3 coding DNA: TGTGCCAGCAGCTTAAGCGCGGCAAACTCCTACAATGAGCAGTTCTTC.

The gene calls are TRBV27 and TRBJ1-6; TRBD1 might be the D (6 bases). The CDR3 runs 15 residues. Germline CDR1 reads MNHEY; CDR2 reads SMNVEV (reference sequence). V lost 8 bases, J lost 9 bases, and 20 bases lay in between. CDR3 residues: CASRDSGTPGSPLHF. CDR3 nucleotide sequence: TGTGCCAGCCGGGACTCCGGGACACCTGGTTCACCCCTCCACTTT.

The rearrangement uses TRBV7-9 and TRBJ2-3, with D maybe TRBD2 (5 bases). The length of the CDR3 is 16 residues. The germline V gene encodes CDR1 SEHNR and CDR2 FQNEAQ (reference sequence). V was clipped by 2 bases and J by 0 bases, with 12 bases between them. The CDR3 reads CASSLFGESSTDTQYF. In DNA form, the CDR3 reads TGTGCCAGCAGCTTATTCGGGGAGTCAAGCACAGATACGCAGTATTTT. Combining the CDR3 with reference TRBV7-9 and TRBJ2-3 gives the whole variable domain DTGVSQNPRHKITKRGQNVTFRCDPISEHNRLYWYRQTLGQGPEFLTYFQNEAQLEKSRLLSDRFSAERPKGSFSTLEIQRTEQGDSAMYLCASSLFGESSTDTQYFGPGTRLTVL.

V gene TRBV27 combines with J gene TRBJ1-2, with D tentatively TRBD1 (5 bases). This CDR3 contains 14 residues. V was cut by 6 bases and J by 4 bases, with 15 bases left in between. Germline V gene sequence: CDR1 MNHEY, CDR2 SMNVEV (reference sequence). CDR3 sequence reads: CASRPRGPIYGYTF. CDR3 nucleotide sequence: TGTGCCAGCAGACCAAGGGGCCCGATCTATGGCTACACCTTC.

This chain links TRBV7-2 with TRBJ2-1; 9 bases fit TRBD1. CDR3 length equals 15 residues. Trimming at V came to 6 bases and at J to 8 bases, leaving 11 bases not matched to a gene. The germline CDR1 and CDR2 sequences are SGHTA and FQGNSA. The CDR3 reads CASSPVGTGIHEQFF. For the CDR3, the DNA is TGTGCCAGCAGTCCCGTGGGGACAGGGATACATGAGCAGTTCTTC. The complete variable domain, with remaining parts taken from reference TRBV7-2 and TRBJ2-1, reads GAGVSQSPSNKVTEKGKDVELRCDPISGHTALYWYRQSLGQGLEFLIYFQGNSAPDKSGLPSDRFSAERTGGSVSTLTIQRTQQEDSAVYLCASSPVGTGIHEQFFGPGTRLTVL.

The CDR3 here is CASSVAAGANVLTF. DNA for the CDR3: TGTGCCAGCAGCGTAGCTGCCGGGGCCAACGTCCTGACTTTC. This chain joins TRBV9 and TRBJ2-6; D remains unclear. Germline values: CDR1 SGDLS, CDR2 YYNGEE. V was shortened by 0 bases and J by 4 bases, with 5 bases between the two germline ends. The CDR3 consists of 14 residues.

The V and J genes are TRBV5-1 and TRBJ1-2; 10 bases match TRBD1. Germline loops: CDR1 SGHRS, CDR2 YFSETQ. This CDR3 region has 14 residues. V lost 7 bases to trimming and J lost 7 bases; unmatched junction nucleotides: 10. The CDR3 region has the DNA TGCGCCAGCGGAGCAGGACAGGGGGAAATTGGCTACACCTTC. This sequence encodes CASGAGQGEIGYTF.

The V gene is TRBV5-1, the J gene TRBJ2-7; D might be TRBD1 or TRBD2, each matching 5 bases. The CDR3 length is 16 residues. The germline CDR1 and CDR2 sequences are SGHRS and YFSETQ. V lost 1 base, J lost 0 bases, and 14 bases lay in between. DNA for the CDR3: TGCGCCAGCAGCTTGTTTGGGGGAGACCCCTCCTACGAGCAGTACTTC. Its protein is CASSLFGGDPSYEQYF.

This clone showed up just a few times. The chain joins TRBV6-1 to TRBJ1-2; TRBD1 aligns across 7 bases. J was trimmed by 2 bases and V by 6 bases; bases with no gene match: 6. CDR1 MNHNS and CDR2 SASEGT come from the germline V gene. The CDR3 has 14 amino acids. CDR3 coding DNA: TGTGCCAGCAGCCCGACAGGGAACAACTATGGCTACACCTTC. Residues: CASSPTGNNYGYTF.

This clone was counted only a few times. This chain uses TRBV19 with TRBJ1-2, with 7 bases aligning to TRBD1. The CDR3 consists of 15 residues. V was pared by 6 bases and J by 2 bases, with 9 bases of the junction left unmatched. In germline, CDR1 is LNHDA, CDR2 SQIVND (reference sequence). CDR3 amino acids: CASSPGGGGNYGYTF. CDR3 DNA: TGTGCCAGTAGCCCCGGGGGAGGGGGCAACTATGGCTACACCTTC. The full variable domain, completed using reference TRBV19 and TRBJ1-2, is DGGITQSPKYLFRKEGQNVTLSCEQNLNHDAMYWYRQDPGQGLRLIYYSQIVNDFQKGDIAEGYSVSREKKESFPLTVTSAQKNPTAFYLCASSPGGGGNYGYTFGSGTRLTVV.

The genes are TRBV6-5 and TRBJ1-2, with a weak D call TRBD1 (5 bases). CDR1 is MNHEY, CDR2 SVGAGI, per germline. The V end lost 0 bases, the J end lost 6 bases, and 14 bases lay between the germline ends. There are 15 residues in the CDR3. The CDR3 sequence is CASSYSGVKRDGYTF. The DNA for the CDR3 is TGTGCCAGCAGTTACTCGGGGGTCAAACGAGATGGCTACACCTTC.

The rearrangement uses TRBV2 and TRBJ2-3; D call uncertain. V lost 1 base, J lost 6 bases, and 2 bases lay in between. The CDR3 runs to 11 residues. Germline values: CDR1 SNHLY, CDR2 FYNNEI. This chain's CDR3 is CASSEVDTQYF. The CDR3 DNA sequence: TGTGCCAGCAGTGAAGTGGATACGCAGTATTTT. Combining the CDR3 with reference TRBV2 and TRBJ2-3 gives the whole variable domain EPEVTQTPSHQVTQMGQEVILRCVPISNHLYFYWYRQILGQKVEFLVSFYNNEISEKSEIFDDQFSVERPDGSNFTLKIRSTKLEDSAMYFCASSEVDTQYFGPGTRLTVL.

The chain couples TRBV7-9 to TRBJ2-1; 7 bases line up with TRBD2. The CDR3 length is 13 residues. Germline lookup yields CDR1 SEHNR and CDR2 FQNEAQ (reference sequence). With 3 bases clipped from V and 6 bases from J, the junction kept 2 bases outside the gene matches. This CDR3 reads CASSLTGGNEQFF. The CDR3 nucleotides read TGTGCCAGCAGCTTGACGGGAGGCAATGAGCAGTTCTTC.

CDR3 residues: CASRPGPADTQYF. The CDR3 DNA follows: TGTGCCAGCAGACCCGGACCTGCGGATACGCAGTATTTT. The chain links TRBV7-9 to TRBJ2-3; D ambiguous. The CDR3 runs 13 residues. V was shortened by 6 bases and J by 6 bases, with 13 bases between the two germline ends. Germline CDR1 reads SEHNR; CDR2 reads FQNEAQ (reference sequence). Combining the CDR3 with reference TRBV7-9 and TRBJ2-3 gives the whole variable domain DTGVSQNPRHKITKRGQNVTFRCDPISEHNRLYWYRQTLGQGPEFLTYFQNEAQLEKSRLLSDRFSAERPKGSFSTLEIQRTEQGDSAMYLCASRPGPADTQYFGPGTRLTVL.

The chain has TRBV7-9 and TRBJ1-2; D possibly corresponds to TRBD1 (5 bases). V lost 0 bases and J 4 bases, leaving 15 bases between the germline ends. The CDR3 spans 16 residues. Looked up from germline, CDR1 is SEHNR and CDR2 is FQNEAQ (reference sequence). For the CDR3, the DNA is TGTGCCAGCAGCTTAGCCCCCGGGACGGCCAGCTATGGCTACACCTTC. Translating it yields CASSLAPGTASYGYTF. Full variable domain (missing parts from reference TRBV7-9 and TRBJ1-2): DTGVSQNPRHKITKRGQNVTFRCDPISEHNRLYWYRQTLGQGPEFLTYFQNEAQLEKSRLLSDRFSAERPKGSFSTLEIQRTEQGDSAMYLCASSLAPGTASYGYTFGSGTRLTVV.

The chain uses TRBV28 and TRBJ2-2, with D perhaps TRBD1 or TRBD2 (5 bases each). Trimming removed 5 bases at V and 6 bases at J, with 16 bases between. The CDR3 has 15 residues. CDR1 is MDHEN and CDR2 is SYDVKM in the germline V gene. The CDR3 protein is CASSAPGPSSGELFF. For the CDR3, the DNA is TGTGCCAGCAGTGCGCCGGGACCTTCATCCGGGGAGCTGTTTTTT.